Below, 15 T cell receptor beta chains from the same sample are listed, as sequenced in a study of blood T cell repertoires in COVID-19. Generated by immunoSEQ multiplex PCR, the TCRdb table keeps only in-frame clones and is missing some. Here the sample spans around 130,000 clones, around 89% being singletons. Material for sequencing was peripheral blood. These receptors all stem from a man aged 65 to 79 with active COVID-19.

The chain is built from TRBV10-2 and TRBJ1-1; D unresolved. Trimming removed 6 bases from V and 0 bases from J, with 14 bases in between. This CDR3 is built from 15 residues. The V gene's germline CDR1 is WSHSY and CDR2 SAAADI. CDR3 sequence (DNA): TGCGCCAGCAGACGAGGTACCCTCATGAACACTGAAGCTTTCTTT. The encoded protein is CASRRGTLMNTEAFF.

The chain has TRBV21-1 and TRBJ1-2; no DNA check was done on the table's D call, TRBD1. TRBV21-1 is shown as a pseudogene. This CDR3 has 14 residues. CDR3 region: CASICRDRGFGYTF. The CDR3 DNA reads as TGTGCCAGCATTTGCCGGGACAGGGGATTTGGCTACACCTTC.

The DNA for the CDR3 is TGTGCCAGCTCCTTCGAGGGCTACGAGCAGTACTTC. It encodes CASSFEGYEQYF. The chain couples TRBV18 to TRBJ2-7; the D gene is possibly TRBD2 (5 bases). The ends were cut back, 6 bases at V and 3 bases at J, with 9 bases in the middle. Germline V gene data show CDR1 as KGHSH and CDR2 as LQKENI. This CDR3 contains 12 residues.

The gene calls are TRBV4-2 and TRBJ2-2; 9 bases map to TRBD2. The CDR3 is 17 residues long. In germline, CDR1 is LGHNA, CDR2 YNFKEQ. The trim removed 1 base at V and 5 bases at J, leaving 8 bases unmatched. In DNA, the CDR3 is TGTGCCAGCAGCCAAGTAGGTGCGGGAGGGCGAACCGGGGAGCTGTTTTTT. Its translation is CASSQVGAGGRTGELFF.

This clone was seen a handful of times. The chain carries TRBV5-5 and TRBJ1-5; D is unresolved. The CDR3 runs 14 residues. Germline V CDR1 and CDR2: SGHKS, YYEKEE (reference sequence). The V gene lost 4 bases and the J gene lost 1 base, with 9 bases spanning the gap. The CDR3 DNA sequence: TGTGCCAGCAGCCCGGACTGGAGCAATCAGCCCCAGCATTTT. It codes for CASSPDWSNQPQHF.

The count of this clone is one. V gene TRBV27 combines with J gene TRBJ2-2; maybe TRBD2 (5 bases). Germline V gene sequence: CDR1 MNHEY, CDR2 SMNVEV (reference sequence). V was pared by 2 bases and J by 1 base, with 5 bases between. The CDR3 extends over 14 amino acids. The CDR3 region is CASSLRGNTGELFF. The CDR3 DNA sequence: TGTGCCAGCAGTTTACGGGGGAACACCGGGGAGCTGTTTTTT.

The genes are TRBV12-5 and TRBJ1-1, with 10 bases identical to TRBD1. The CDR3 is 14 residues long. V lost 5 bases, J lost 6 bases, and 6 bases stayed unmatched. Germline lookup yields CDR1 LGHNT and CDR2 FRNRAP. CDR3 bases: TGTGCTAGTGGTCCCGGGACAGGGGCCCCTGAAGCTTTCTTT. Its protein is CASGPGTGAPEAFF. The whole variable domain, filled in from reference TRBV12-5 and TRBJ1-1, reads DARVTQTPRHKVTEMGQEVTMRCQPILGHNTVFWYRQTMMQGLELLAYFRNRAPLDDSGMPKDRFSAEMPDATLATLKIQPSEPRDSAVYFCASGPGTGAPEAFFGQGTRLTVV.

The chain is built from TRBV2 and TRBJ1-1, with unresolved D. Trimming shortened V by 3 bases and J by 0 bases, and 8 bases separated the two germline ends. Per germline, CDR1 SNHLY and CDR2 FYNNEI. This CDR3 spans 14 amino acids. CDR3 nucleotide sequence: TGTGCCAGCAGTGACGGAGACTTGAACACTGAAGCTTTCTTT. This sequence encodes CASSDGDLNTEAFF.

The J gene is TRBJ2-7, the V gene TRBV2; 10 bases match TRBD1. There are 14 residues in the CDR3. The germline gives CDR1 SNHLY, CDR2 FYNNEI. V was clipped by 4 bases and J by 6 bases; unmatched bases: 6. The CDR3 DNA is TGTGCCAGCAGTGTTCGGGACAGGGGTTTCGAGCAGTACTTC. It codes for CASSVRDRGFEQYF.

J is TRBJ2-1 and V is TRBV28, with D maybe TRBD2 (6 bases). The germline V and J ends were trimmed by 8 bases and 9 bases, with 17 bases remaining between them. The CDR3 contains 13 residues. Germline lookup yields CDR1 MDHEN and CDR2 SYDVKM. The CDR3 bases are TGTGCCAGCGAGACTAGTTTAGGGAGTGAGCAGTTCTTC. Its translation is CASETSLGSEQFF.

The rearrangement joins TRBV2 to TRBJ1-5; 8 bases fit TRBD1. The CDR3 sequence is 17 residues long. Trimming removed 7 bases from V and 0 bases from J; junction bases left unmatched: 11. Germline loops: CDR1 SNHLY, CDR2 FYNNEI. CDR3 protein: CASKAGQEFYSNQPQHF. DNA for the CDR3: TGTGCCAGCAAGGCGGGACAGGAGTTTTATAGCAATCAGCCCCAGCATTTT.

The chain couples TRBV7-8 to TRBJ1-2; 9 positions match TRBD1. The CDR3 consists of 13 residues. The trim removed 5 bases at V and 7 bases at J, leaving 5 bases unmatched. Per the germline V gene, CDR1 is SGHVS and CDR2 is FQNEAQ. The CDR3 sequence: CASSLQGAGGYTF. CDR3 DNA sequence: TGTGCCAGCAGCCTACAGGGGGCAGGTGGCTACACCTTC.

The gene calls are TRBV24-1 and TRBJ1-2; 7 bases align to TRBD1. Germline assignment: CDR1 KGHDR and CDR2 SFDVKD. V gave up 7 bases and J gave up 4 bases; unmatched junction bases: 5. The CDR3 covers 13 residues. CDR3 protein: CATSRDSLYGYTF. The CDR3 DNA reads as TGTGCCACCAGCCGGGACAGCCTCTATGGCTACACCTTC.

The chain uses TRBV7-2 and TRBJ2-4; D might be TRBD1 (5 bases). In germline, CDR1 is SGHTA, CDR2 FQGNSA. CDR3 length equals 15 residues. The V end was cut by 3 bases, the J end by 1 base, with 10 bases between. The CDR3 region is CASSLQAGAKNIQYF. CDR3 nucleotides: TGTGCCAGCAGCTTGCAAGCAGGGGCCAAAAACATTCAGTACTTC.

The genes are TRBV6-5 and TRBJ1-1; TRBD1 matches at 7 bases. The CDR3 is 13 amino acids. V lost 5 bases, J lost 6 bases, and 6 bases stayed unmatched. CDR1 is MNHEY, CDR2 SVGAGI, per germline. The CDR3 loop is CASSPGTAAEAFF. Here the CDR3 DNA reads TGTGCCAGCAGTCCCGGGACAGCGGCTGAAGCTTTCTTT.